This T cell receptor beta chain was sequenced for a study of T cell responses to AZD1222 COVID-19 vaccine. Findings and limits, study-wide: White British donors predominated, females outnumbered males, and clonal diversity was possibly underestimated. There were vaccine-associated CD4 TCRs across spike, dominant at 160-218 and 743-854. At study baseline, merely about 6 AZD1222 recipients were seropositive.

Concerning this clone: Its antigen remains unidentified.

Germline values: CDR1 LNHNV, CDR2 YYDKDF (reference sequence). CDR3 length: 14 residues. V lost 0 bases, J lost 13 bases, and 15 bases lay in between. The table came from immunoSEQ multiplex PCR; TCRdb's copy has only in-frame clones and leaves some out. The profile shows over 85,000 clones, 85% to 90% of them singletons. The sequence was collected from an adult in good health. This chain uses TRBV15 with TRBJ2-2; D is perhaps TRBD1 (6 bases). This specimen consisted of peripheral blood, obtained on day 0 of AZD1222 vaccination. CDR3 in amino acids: CATSRDTQGGGLFF. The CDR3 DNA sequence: TGTGCCACCAGCAGAGATACACAGGGTGGTGGGCTGTTTTTT.